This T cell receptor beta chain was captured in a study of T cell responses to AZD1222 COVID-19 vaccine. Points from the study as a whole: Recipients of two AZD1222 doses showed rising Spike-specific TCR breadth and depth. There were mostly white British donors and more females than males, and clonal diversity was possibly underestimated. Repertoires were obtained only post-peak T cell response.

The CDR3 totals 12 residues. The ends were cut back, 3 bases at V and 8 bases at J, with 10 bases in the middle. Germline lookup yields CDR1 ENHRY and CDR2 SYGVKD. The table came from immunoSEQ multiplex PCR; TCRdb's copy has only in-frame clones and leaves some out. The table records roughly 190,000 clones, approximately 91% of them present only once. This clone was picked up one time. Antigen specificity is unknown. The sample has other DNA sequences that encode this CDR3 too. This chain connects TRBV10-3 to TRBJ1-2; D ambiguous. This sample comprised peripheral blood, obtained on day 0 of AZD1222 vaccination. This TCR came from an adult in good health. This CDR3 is CAISEGQNGYTF. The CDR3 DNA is TGTGCCATCAGTGAAGGTCAGAACGGCTACACCTTC.